The rows below give T cell receptor beta chains drawn from one sample of a study of T-cell memory formation after mild COVID-19. Each CDR3 protein gets one entry after TCRdb re-called the 5' RACE reads with MiXCR. This sample yields 430,000 or so distinct CDR3 sequences, of which around a quarter are seen a single time; approximately 12% belongs to the top ten. The sample was PBMCs or a T cell subset sorted from them (not recorded which). The source of these receptors is an adult woman who had mild COVID-19 (a few samples of this study predate the infection). Cell type and time point are not known. The CDR3 runs from the conserved cysteine through the conserved F or W. The D gene is left open where the match is weak. Expanded clones are given a class, and other clones once, few, many or no size at all.

cdr3_nt | cdr3_aa | j_call | v_call | clone_size | d_call
TGTGCCAGCAGTTCGTCTCGGGTGATCCGCTACGAGCAGTACTTC | CASSSSRVIRYEQYF | TRBJ2-7 | TRBV6-2/TRBV6-3 | - | -
TGTGCCTGGAGTGTATGGGGGGCTTACGAGCAGTACTTC | CAWSVWGAYEQYF | TRBJ2-7 | TRBV30 | - | -
TGTGCCAGCAGTCGGGACTTCCACTCCTATAATGAGCAGTTCTTC | CASSRDFHSYNEQFF | TRBJ2-1 | TRBV12-3/TRBV12-4 | - | -
TGTGCCAGCAGCCCCTCCCAGTATTACAATGAGCAGTTCTTC | CASSPSQYYNEQFF | TRBJ2-1 | TRBV3-1 | - | -
TGCGCCAGCAGGGGAGGGACAGGGGCGACTGAAGCTTTCTTT | CASRGGTGATEAFF | TRBJ1-1 | TRBV5-1 | few | TRBD1
TGTGCCAGCAGAGGACCTGACAGGGGTCTTTACAATGAGCAGTTCTTC | CASRGPDRGLYNEQFF | TRBJ2-1 | TRBV2 | - | TRBD1
TGTGCCATCAGTGAGTCTAAGGACAGGGGATACTATGGCTACACCTTC | CAISESKDRGYYGYTF | TRBJ1-2 | TRBV10-3 | - | TRBD1
TGCGCCAGCAGCCAAGGGGACAGGTTGGGGTCCAATGAGCAGTTCTTC | CASSQGDRLGSNEQFF | TRBJ2-1 | TRBV4-1 | - | TRBD1
TGTGCCAGCAGTTTCCGGGGTAGGCAGTTCTTC | CASSFRGRQFF | TRBJ2-1 | TRBV12-3/TRBV12-4 | - | -
TGTGCCAGCAGTTCTGGCGGGGGTGGCTACACCTTC | CASSSGGGGYTF | TRBJ1-2 | TRBV6-6 | many | -
TGTGCCAGCAGTATAGCGGCAACGGGAGATACGCAGTATTTT | CASSIAATGDTQYF | TRBJ2-3 | TRBV12-3/TRBV12-4 | few | -
TGTGCCAGCAGCAGATCTCAGAACACTGAAGCTTTCTTT | CASSRSQNTEAFF | TRBJ1-1 | TRBV7-8 | few | -
TGTGCCAGCAGCTTAGCCTCGACAGTTAATGAAAAACTGTTTTTT | CASSLASTVNEKLFF | TRBJ1-4 | TRBV7-9 | - | -
TGCAGTGCTAGTTTCGGCAGGGGGTCAGATACGCAGTATTTT | CSASFGRGSDTQYF | TRBJ2-3 | TRBV20-1 | - | TRBD1
TGTGCCAGCAGCTTCGACGCTCGGTACGAGCAGTACTTC | CASSFDARYEQYF | TRBJ2-7 | TRBV11-3 | once | -
TGCGCCAGCTTCATGGACTTTTCTCCGGGGAATACGCAGTATTTT | CASFMDFSPGNTQYF | TRBJ2-3 | TRBV5-1 | many | -
TGTGCCAGCACTCGGGACAGGGGTGGGGAGACCCAGTACTTC | CASTRDRGGETQYF | TRBJ2-5 | TRBV6-1 | - | TRBD1
TGTGCCAGCAGCCCCCGGACAGGCCCCGGGGAGCTGTTTTTT | CASSPRTGPGELFF | TRBJ2-2 | TRBV7-9 | - | TRBD1
TGTGCCAGCAGTCAGGGGGATACTGAAGCTTTCTTT | CASSQGDTEAFF | TRBJ1-1 | TRBV12-3/TRBV12-4 | - | TRBD1
TGCAGTGCTAGAGGGTCCTCCCGCGGGGAGGAGACCCAGTACTTC | CSARGSSRGEETQYF | TRBJ2-5 | TRBV20-1 | few | -
TGCGCCAGCAGCCAAGAGCAGGGTTTTCAAGAGACCCAGTACTTC | CASSQEQGFQETQYF | TRBJ2-5 | TRBV4-1 | - | -
TGCGCCAGCAGCTCTACAGGGGACCTATCCTACAATGAGCAGTTCTTC | CASSSTGDLSYNEQFF | TRBJ2-1 | TRBV5-1 | - | TRBD1
TGTGCCACCAGTGATTCGGGGGGAGGAAATCAGCCCCAGCATTTT | CATSDSGGGNQPQHF | TRBJ1-5 | TRBV24-1 | - | -
TGTGCCAGCAGTGGGACTAGCGGGAGTGGAGGGTCTTACGAGCAGTACTTC | CASSGTSGSGGSYEQYF | TRBJ2-7 | TRBV7-6 | - | TRBD2
TGCGCCAGCAGCCAAGCTCTAGCGGGGACCTACGAGCAGTACTTC | CASSQALAGTYEQYF | TRBJ2-7 | TRBV4-1 | - | TRBD2
TGCGCCAGCAGCCAAGCCGCGGACCGACGGGGCAATCAGCCCCAGCATTTT | CASSQAADRRGNQPQHF | TRBJ1-5 | TRBV4-1 | few | -
TGTGCCAGCACCCACCCGGGACAGGGTCCCGGGGAGCTGTTTTTT | CASTHPGQGPGELFF | TRBJ2-2 | TRBV6-1 | few | TRBD1
TGTGCCAGCAGCCAAACTCGGCAGGGGGCTGCTGGCTACACCTTC | CASSQTRQGAAGYTF | TRBJ1-2 | TRBV7-2 | - | TRBD1
TGTGCCATCAGTGACCCCGGACTAGCGGGACTTCATGAGACCCAGTACTTC | CAISDPGLAGLHETQYF | TRBJ2-5 | TRBV10-3 | - | TRBD2
TGTGCCAGCAGTTCTAATCGGCGGGGGCAGTATTTT | CASSSNRRGQYF | TRBJ2-3 | TRBV12-3/TRBV12-4 | few | -
TGCGCCAGCAGCTTGTCAGGGTTTAGGACCACTGAAGCTTTCTTT | CASSLSGFRTTEAFF | TRBJ1-1 | TRBV5-1 | few | -
TGCAGTGCCGGAGAGGCCCCTAAAGAGACCCAGTACTTC | CSAGEAPKETQYF | TRBJ2-5 | TRBV20-1 | few | -
TGCAGCGTTGCGTCGGCTAGTAAAGAGCAGTACTTC | CSVASASKEQYF | TRBJ2-7 | TRBV29-1 | few | -
TGTGCCACCAGCTCCTACCGGGACAGGGAAACAACACCCCTCCACTTT | CATSSYRDRETTPLHF | TRBJ1-6 | TRBV15 | - | TRBD1
TGTGCCAGCAGCTTAGAACCCAGCACAGATACGCAGTATTTT | CASSLEPSTDTQYF | TRBJ2-3 | TRBV7-2 | - | -
TGCGCCTCCGGACACCCGGAGTCAGATACGCAGTATTTT | CASGHPESDTQYF | TRBJ2-3 | TRBV5-1 | - | -
TGTGCCAGCAGCGTAGACGGGGCGTTTACCGGGGAGCTGTTTTTT | CASSVDGAFTGELFF | TRBJ2-2 | TRBV9 | - | -
TGCGCCAGCAGCACCGGGGAGCTGTTTTTT | CASSTGELFF | TRBJ2-2 | TRBV5-1 | - | -
TGTGCCATCAGTGAGTCGCCGGATGAGCAGTTCTTC | CAISESPDEQFF | TRBJ2-1 | TRBV10-3 | - | -
TGTGCCAGCAGCCACCGAACAGCTACAAAGCGGGGGAGCACAGATACGCAGTATTTT | CASSHRTATKRGSTDTQYF | TRBJ2-3 | TRBV3-1 | few | TRBD2
TGTGCCAGCAGTTTAGGAAGGGTCCACTCTGGAAACACCATATATTTT | CASSLGRVHSGNTIYF | TRBJ1-3 | TRBV12-3/TRBV12-4 | once | -
TGTGCCAGCAGCCGAACTACTAGCGGGAGTTTATACGAGCAGTACTTC | CASSRTTSGSLYEQYF | TRBJ2-7 | TRBV7-6 | - | TRBD2